One sample yielded the 6 T cell receptor beta chains listed below, sequenced in a study of cytomegalovirus exposure and HLA in healthy donors. The PCR ran on 60 Vbeta and 13 Jbeta primers. Clones were sequenced by immunoSEQ multiplex PCR, and TCRdb holds only the in-frame ones, with some missing. This table has tens of thousands of clones, roughly 79% appearing once. The sequencing sample was made of PBMCs. The receptors were gathered from a man aged 30 to 39 in good health and CMV-seronegative.

The V gene is TRBV5-1, the J gene TRBJ2-7, with 10 bases aligning to TRBD2. Germline values: CDR1 SGHRS, CDR2 YFSETQ. There are 14 residues in the CDR3. The V segment lost 4 bases and the J segment 1 base; nucleotides outside the gene matches: 2. CDR3 residues: CASSRTSGSYEQYV. CDR3 DNA sequence: TGCGCCAGCAGCCGGACTAGCGGTTCCTACGAGCAGTACGTC.

The V and J genes are TRBV4-1 and TRBJ2-3; TRBD2 matches 10 bases. V trimming: 4 bases; J trimming: 3 bases; junction bases outside the gene matches: 13. The germline gives CDR1 MGHRA, CDR2 YSYEKL. CDR3 length: 18 amino acids. The CDR3 here is CASSPTPGLAGETDTQYF. CDR3 coding DNA: TGCGCCAGCAGCCCCACTCCGGGGCTAGCGGGGGAAACAGATACGCAGTATTTT.

CDR3 sequence: CASSITVEQYV. DNA for the CDR3: TGTGCCAGCAGTATCACAGTAGAGCAGTACGTC. The J gene is TRBJ2-7, the V gene TRBV6-1; D is uncertain. Germline loops: CDR1 MNHNS, CDR2 SASEGT. The CDR3 is made up of 11 amino acids. The V and J ends lost 5 bases and 7 bases respectively, with 9 bases between them.

This clone occurred a few times. The J gene is TRBJ1-1, the V gene TRBV5-1; 7 nucleotides align to TRBD1. CDR1 and CDR2 from the germline V gene are SGHRS and YFSETQ. There are 15 residues in the CDR3. V lost 3 bases to trimming and J lost 0 bases; unmatched junction nucleotides: 5. CDR3 protein: CASSSGGQLNTEAFF. CDR3 in DNA: TGCGCCAGCAGCTCCGGGGGACAGTTGAACACTGAAGCTTTCTTT. The full variable domain, with the rest looked up from reference TRBV5-1 and TRBJ1-1, is KAGVTQTPRYLIKTRGQQVTLSCSPISGHRSVSWYQQTPGQGLQFLFEYFSETQRNKGNFPGRFSGRQFSNSRSEMNVSTLELGDSALYLCASSSGGQLNTEAFFGQGTRLTVV.

About this clone: Sequence at one end of the junction differs from germline and may be a read error. The rearrangement uses TRBV7-9 and TRBJ1-1; the D is unclear. Germline V lookup: CDR1 SEHNR, CDR2 FQNEAQ (reference sequence). CDR3 length: 14 residues. This CDR3 is CSSSLGMGGPEAFF. Here the CDR3 DNA reads TGTTCCAGCAGCTTAGGTATGGGCGGGCCTGAAGCTTTCTTT. Full variable domain (remainder filled in from reference TRBV7-9 and TRBJ1-1): DTGVSQNPRHKITKRGQNVTFRCDPISEHNRLYWYRQTLGQGPEFLTYFQNEAQLEKSRLLSDRFSAERPKGSFSTLEIQRTEQGDSAMYLCSSSLGMGGPEAFFGQGTRLTVV.

The rearrangement joins TRBV7-3 to TRBJ2-5, with D perhaps matching TRBD2 (6 bases). The length of the CDR3 is 13 residues. The ends were cut back, 2 bases at V and 9 bases at J, with 13 bases in the middle. Germline V gene data show CDR1 as SGHTA and CDR2 as FQGTGA. CDR3 in amino acids: CASSLGGSAAQYF. For the CDR3, the DNA is TGTGCCAGCAGCTTAGGGGGGTCAGCTGCCCAGTACTTC.